The clone carrying this TCR beta chain was detected only a few times. Its antigen remains unknown. TCRdb processed the 5' RACE reads anew with MiXCR; each CDR3 protein has one entry. The table records about 43,000 distinct CDR3 sequences, more than 20% of them present only once. The sorted Tregs were CD4+CD25+CD127-/low cells. This CDR3 spans 17 amino acids. V shed 2 bases and J 5 bases; nucleotides not matched to a gene: 11. Germline CDR1 is SGHVS and CDR2 is FQNEAQ. Whole-study findings and limits: Tumor-infiltrating Treg TCR alpha and beta sequences overlapped most with tumor naive CD4+ T cells, then blood naive. Tumor memory CD4+ T cell TCR gene usage clustered with blood and lymph node memory CD4+ cells and lymph node naive CD4+ cells.

Sequences were obtained from Tregs sorted from a lymph node. This chain uses TRBV7-8 with TRBJ2-5; 10 nucleotides align to TRBD2. This clonotype was obtained from a female donor with breast cancer. In DNA, the CDR3 is TGTGCCAGCAGCTTATTAACTAGCGGGGAGTATGGCGAGACCCAGTACTTC. As protein: CASSLLTSGEYGETQYF.